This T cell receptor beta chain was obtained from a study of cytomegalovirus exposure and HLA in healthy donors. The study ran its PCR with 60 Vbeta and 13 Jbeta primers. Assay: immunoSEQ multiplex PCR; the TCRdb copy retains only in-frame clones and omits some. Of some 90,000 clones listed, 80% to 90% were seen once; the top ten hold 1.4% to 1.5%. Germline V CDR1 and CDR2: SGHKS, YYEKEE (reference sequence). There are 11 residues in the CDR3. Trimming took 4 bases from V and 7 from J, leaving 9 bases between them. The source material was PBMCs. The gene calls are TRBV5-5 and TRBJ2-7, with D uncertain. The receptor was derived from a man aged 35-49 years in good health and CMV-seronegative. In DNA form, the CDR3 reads TGTGCCAGCAGCCTGAGCATAGAGCAGTACTTC. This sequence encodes CASSLSIEQYF.